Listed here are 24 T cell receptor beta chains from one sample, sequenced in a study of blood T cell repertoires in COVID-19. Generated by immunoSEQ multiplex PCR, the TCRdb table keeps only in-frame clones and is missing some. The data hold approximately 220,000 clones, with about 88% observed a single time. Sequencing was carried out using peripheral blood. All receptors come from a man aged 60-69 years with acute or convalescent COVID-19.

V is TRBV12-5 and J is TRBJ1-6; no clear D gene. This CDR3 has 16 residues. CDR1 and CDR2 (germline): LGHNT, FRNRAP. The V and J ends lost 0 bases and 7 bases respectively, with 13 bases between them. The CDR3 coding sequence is TGTGCTAGTGGTTTGGTACTGGGCAGCTACAATTCACCCCTCCACTTT. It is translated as CASGLVLGSYNSPLHF.

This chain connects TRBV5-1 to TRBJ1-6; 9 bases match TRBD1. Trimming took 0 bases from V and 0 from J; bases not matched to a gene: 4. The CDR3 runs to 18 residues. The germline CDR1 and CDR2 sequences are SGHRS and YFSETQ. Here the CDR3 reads CASSLGTGGSSYNSPLHF. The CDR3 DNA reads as TGCGCCAGCAGCTTGGGAACAGGGGGCAGCTCCTATAATTCACCCCTCCACTTT.

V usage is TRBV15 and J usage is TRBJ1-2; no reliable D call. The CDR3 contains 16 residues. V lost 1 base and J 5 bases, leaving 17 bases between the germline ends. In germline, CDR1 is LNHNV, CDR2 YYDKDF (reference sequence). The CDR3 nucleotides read TGTGCCACCAGCAGAGTTTCCGCAGGCTCGGGATATGGCTACACCTTC. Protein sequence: CATSRVSAGSGYGYTF.

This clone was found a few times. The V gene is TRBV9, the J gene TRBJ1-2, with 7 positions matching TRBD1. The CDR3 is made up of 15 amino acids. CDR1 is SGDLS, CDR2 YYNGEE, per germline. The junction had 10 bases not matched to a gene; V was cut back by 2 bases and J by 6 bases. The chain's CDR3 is CASSVLPDRVDGYTF. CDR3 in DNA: TGTGCCAGCAGCGTCCTACCCGACAGGGTCGATGGCTACACCTTC.

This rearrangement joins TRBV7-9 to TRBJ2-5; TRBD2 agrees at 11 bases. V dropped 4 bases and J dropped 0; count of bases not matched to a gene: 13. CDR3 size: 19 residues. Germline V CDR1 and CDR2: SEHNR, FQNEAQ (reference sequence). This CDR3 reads CASSSPKGDSGGDQETQYF. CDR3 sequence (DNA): TGTGCCAGCAGCTCCCCGAAGGGGGATAGCGGGGGGGACCAAGAGACCCAGTACTTC.

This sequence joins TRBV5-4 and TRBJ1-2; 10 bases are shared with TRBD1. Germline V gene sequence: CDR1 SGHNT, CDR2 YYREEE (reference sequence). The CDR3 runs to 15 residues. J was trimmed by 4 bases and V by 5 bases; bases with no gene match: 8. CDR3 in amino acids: CASSYRTGGGYGYTF. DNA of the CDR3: TGTGCCAGCAGTTACCGGACAGGGGGTGGCTATGGCTACACCTTC. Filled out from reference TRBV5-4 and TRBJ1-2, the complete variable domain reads ETGVTQSPTHLIKTRGQQVTLRCSSQSGHNTVSWYQQALGQGPQFIFQYYREEENGRGNFPPRFSGLQFPNYSSELNVNALELDDSALYLCASSYRTGGGYGYTFGSGTRLTVV.

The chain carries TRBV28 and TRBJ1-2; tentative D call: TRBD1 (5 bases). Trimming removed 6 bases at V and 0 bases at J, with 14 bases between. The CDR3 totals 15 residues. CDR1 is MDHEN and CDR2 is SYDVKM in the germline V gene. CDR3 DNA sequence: TGTGCCAGCAGCACCCGTTGGGGGGCTAACTATGGCTACACCTTC. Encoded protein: CASSTRWGANYGYTF.

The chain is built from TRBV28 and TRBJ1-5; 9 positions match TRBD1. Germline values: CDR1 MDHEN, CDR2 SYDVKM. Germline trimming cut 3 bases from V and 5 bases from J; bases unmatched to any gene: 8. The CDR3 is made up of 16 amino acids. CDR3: CASSFTGGRQDQPQHF. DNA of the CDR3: TGTGCCAGCAGTTTCACAGGGGGCCGGCAGGATCAGCCCCAGCATTTT.

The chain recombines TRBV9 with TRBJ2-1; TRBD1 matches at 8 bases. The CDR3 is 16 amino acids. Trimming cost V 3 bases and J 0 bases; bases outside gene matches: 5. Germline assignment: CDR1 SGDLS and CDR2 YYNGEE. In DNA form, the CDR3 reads TGTGCCAGCAGCGCCTGGACAGGGAGCTCCTACAATGAGCAGTTCTTC. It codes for CASSAWTGSSYNEQFF.

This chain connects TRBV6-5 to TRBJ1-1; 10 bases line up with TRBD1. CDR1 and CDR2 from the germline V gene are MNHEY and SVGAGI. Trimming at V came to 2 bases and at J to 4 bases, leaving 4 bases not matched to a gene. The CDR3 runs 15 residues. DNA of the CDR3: TGTGCCAGCAGTTACCCAGGACAGGGGGGCACTGAAGCTTTCTTT. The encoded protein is CASSYPGQGGTEAFF.

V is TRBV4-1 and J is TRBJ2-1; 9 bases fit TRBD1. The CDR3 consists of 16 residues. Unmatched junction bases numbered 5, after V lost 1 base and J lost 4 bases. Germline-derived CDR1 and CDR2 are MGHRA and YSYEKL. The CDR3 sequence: CASSQGLDRGYNEQFF. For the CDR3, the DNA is TGCGCCAGCAGCCAAGGTTTGGACAGGGGTTACAATGAGCAGTTCTTC.

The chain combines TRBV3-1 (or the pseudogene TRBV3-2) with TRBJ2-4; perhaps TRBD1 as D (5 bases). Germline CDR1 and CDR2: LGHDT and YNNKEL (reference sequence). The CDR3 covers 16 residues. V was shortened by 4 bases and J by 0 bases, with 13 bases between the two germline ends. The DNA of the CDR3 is TGTGCCAGCAGCCTGGGGCAGCTTCTAGCCAAAAACATTCAGTACTTC. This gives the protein CASSLGQLLAKNIQYF.

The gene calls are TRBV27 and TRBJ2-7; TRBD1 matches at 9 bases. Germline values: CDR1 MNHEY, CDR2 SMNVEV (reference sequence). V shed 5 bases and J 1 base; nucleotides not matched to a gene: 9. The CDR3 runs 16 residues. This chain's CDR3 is CASSPLPGTGSYEQYF. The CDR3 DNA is TGTGCCAGCAGTCCCCTCCCCGGGACAGGGTCCTACGAGCAGTACTTC.

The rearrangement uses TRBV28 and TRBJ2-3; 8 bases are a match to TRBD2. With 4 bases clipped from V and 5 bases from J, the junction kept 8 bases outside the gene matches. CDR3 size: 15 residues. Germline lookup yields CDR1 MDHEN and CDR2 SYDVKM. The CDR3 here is CASSSPGRDGDTQYF. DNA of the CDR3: TGTGCCAGCAGTTCCCCCGGGAGGGACGGAGATACGCAGTATTTT.

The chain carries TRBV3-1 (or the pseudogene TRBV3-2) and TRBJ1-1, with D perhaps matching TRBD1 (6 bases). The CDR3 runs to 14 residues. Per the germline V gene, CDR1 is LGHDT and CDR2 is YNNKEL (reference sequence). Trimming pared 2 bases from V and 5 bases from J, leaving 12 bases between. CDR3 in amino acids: CASSQRGGRTEAFF. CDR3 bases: TGTGCCAGCAGCCAAAGGGGGGGCAGGACTGAAGCTTTCTTT.

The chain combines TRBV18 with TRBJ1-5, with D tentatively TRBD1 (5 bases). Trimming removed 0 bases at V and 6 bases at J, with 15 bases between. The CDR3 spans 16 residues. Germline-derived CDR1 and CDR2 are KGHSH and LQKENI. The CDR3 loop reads CASSPPGQAMGQPQHF. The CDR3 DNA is TGTGCCAGCTCACCACCGGGGCAGGCGATGGGTCAGCCCCAGCATTTT.

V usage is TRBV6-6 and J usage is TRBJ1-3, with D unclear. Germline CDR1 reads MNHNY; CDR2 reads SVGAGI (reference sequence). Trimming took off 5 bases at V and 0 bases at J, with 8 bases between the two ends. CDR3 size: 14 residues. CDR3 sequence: CASSPDISGNTIYF. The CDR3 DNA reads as TGTGCCAGCAGTCCAGACATCTCTGGAAACACCATATATTTT.

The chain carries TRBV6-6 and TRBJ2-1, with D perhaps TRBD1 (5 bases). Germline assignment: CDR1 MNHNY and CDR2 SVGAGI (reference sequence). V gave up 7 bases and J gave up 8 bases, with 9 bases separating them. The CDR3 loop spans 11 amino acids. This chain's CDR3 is CASILGHEQFF. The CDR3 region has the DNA TGTGCCAGCATACTGGGGCATGAGCAGTTCTTC.

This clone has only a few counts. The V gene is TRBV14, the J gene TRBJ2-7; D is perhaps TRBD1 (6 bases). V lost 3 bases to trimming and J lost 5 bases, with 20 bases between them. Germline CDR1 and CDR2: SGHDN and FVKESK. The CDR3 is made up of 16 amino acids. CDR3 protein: CASSHYLGVGQHEQYF. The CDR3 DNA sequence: TGTGCCAGCAGCCACTATCTCGGAGTTGGACAGCACGAGCAGTACTTC.

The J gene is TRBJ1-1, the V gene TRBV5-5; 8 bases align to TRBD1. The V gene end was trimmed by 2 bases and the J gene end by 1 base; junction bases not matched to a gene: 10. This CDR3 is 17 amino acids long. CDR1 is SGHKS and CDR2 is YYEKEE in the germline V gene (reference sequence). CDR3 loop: CASSLGQGASSNTEAFF. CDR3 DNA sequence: TGTGCCAGCAGCTTAGGGCAGGGGGCATCTTCGAACACTGAAGCTTTCTTT.

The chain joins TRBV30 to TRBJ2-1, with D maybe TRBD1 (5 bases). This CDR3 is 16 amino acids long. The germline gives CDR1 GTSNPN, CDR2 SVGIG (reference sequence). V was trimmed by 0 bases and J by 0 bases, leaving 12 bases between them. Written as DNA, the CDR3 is TGTGCCTGGAGTGTGAAGGGGATAAACTCCTACAATGAGCAGTTCTTC. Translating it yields CAWSVKGINSYNEQFF. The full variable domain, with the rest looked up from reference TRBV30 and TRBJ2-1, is SQTIHQWPATLVQPVGSPLSLECTVEGTSNPNLYWYRQAAGRGLQLLFYSVGIGQISSEVPQNLSASRPQDRQFILSSKKLLLSDSGFYLCAWSVKGINSYNEQFFGPGTRLTVL.

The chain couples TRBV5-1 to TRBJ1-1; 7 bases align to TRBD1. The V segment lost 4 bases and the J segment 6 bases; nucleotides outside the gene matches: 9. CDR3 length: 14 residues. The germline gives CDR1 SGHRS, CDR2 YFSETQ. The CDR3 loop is CASSADRNIPEAFF. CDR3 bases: TGCGCCAGCAGCGCGGACAGGAATATCCCTGAAGCTTTCTTT.

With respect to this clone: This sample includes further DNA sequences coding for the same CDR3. CDR3 sequence (DNA): TGTGCCAGCAGCCAAGCCCCGGGCTACGAGCAGTACTTC. Translation: CASSQAPGYEQYF. The chain uses TRBV3-1 (or the pseudogene TRBV3-2) and TRBJ2-7; D is uncertain. This CDR3 contains 13 residues. The germline V gene encodes CDR1 LGHDT and CDR2 YNNKEL (reference sequence). V was shortened by 1 base and J by 3 bases, with 7 bases between the two germline ends.

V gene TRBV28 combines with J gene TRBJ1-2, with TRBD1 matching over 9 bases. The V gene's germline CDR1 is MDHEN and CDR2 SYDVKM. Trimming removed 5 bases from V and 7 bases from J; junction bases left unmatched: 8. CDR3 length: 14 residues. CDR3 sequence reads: CASSTTGGGFGYTF. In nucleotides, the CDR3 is TGTGCCAGCAGTACAACAGGGGGCGGGTTTGGCTACACCTTC.